Included here is one T cell receptor beta chain sequence, with context. Antigen unknown. This sample is drawn from a study of cytomegalovirus exposure and HLA in healthy donors. Findings of the study overall: In a later analysis, the majority of CMV-associated beta chains seemingly showed HLA restriction. The study designated roughly 160 TCR beta chains cytomegalovirus-associated. Most TCRs appeared rarely, but some public TCRs recurred in many donors.

PCR amplification relied on 60 Vbeta primers (plus 13 Jbeta primers). Measured with immunoSEQ multiplex PCR; TCRdb has only the in-frame clones, and not every one. The sample contains 200,000 or so clones, less than 85% of which appear only once. Per germline, CDR1 SGDLS and CDR2 YYNGEE. This CDR3 is 15 amino acids long. V was pared by 0 bases and J by 1 base, with 9 bases between. Every donor was a healthy person donating bone marrow. This TCR was recovered from a girl aged 2 to 10 in good health and CMV-seronegative. Specimen: PBMCs. This chain connects TRBV9 to TRBJ2-3; perhaps TRBD2 as D (6 bases). The CDR3 DNA reads as TGTGCCAGCAGCGTAGGCGGGGCTGGCACAGATACGCAGTATTTT. Translation: CASSVGGAGTDTQYF. The variable domain in full, completed from reference TRBV9 and TRBJ2-3, reads DSGVTQTPKHLITATGQRVTLRCSPRSGDLSVYWYQQSLDQGLQFLIQYYNGEERAKGNILERFSAQQFPDLHSELNLSSLELGDSALYFCASSVGGAGTDTQYFGPGTRLTVL.